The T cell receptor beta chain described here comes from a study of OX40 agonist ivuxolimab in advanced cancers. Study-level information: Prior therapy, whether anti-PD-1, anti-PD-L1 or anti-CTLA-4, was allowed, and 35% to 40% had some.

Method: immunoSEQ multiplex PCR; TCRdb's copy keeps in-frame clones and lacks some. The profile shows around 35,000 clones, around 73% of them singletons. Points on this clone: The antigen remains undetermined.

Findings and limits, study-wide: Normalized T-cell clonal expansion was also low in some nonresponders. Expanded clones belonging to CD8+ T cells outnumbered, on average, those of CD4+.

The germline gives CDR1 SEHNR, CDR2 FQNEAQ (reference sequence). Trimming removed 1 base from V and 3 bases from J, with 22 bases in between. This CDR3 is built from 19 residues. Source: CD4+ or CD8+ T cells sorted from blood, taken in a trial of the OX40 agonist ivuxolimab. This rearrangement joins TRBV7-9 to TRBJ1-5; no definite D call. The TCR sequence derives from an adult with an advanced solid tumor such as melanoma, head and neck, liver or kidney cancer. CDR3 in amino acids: CASSLEGMVGLGYNQPQHF. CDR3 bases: TGTGCCAGCAGCTTAGAGGGTATGGTTGGATTGGGCTACAATCAGCCCCAGCATTTT.